This T cell receptor beta chain derives from a study of cytomegalovirus exposure and HLA in healthy donors. Study-wide findings and caveats: Later on, a genetic analysis was performed. It linked a missense variant in DCLRE1C with V- and J-gene trimming of TCR beta. The study recorded 160 or so TCR beta chains that were cytomegalovirus-associated. In terms of immune exposure information, only CMV serostatus was available. In vitro testing confirmed a few CMV-associated chains as specific for CMV antigens.

Primers included in the PCR were 60 Vbeta and 13 Jbeta primers. Produced via immunoSEQ multiplex PCR; TCRdb's table is partial and in-frame only. The sample includes roughly 36,000 clones, about 80% of them seen just once. Trimming removed 3 bases at V and 2 bases at J, with 13 bases between. Germline CDR1 and CDR2: SGHAT and FQNNGV. The CDR3 is 15 residues long. The table lists this clone with a count of one. Antigen specificity is unknown. The clonotype was recovered from a male donor in good health and CMV-seronegative. The specimen was PBMCs. The rearrangement uses TRBV11-2 and TRBJ1-2; D is unclear. The chain's CDR3 is CASSLERRLNYGYTF. The CDR3 coding sequence is TGTGCCAGCAGCTTGGAGAGAAGACTAAACTATGGCTACACCTTC.